This entry lists 27 T cell receptor beta chains sequenced from one sample in a study of OX40 agonist ivuxolimab in advanced cancers. Some clones are missing from TCRdb's copy, which holds only in-frame ones; the method was immunoSEQ multiplex PCR. The table lists about 93,000 clones, 85% to 90% of them singletons. Sequenced here: CD4+ or CD8+ T cells sorted from blood, sampled in a trial of the OX40 agonist ivuxolimab. The receptors were sampled from an adult with an advanced solid tumor such as melanoma, head and neck, liver or kidney cancer.

This clone was observed a single time. This chain joins TRBV6-6 and TRBJ1-5; TRBD1 might be the D (5 bases). Trimming pared 5 bases from V and 4 bases from J, leaving 12 bases between. CDR1 and CDR2 from the germline V gene are MNHNY and SVGAGI (reference sequence). The CDR3 contains 14 residues. CDR3 residues: CASSPGDSNQPQHF. Written as DNA, the CDR3 is TGTGCCAGCAGTCCTGGGGACTCTAATCAGCCCCAGCATTTT.

The chain employs TRBV28 and TRBJ1-2; 8 nucleotides line up with TRBD1. CDR1 and CDR2 from the germline V gene are MDHEN and SYDVKM. The trim removed 4 bases at V and 2 bases at J, leaving 3 bases unmatched. The CDR3 is 14 residues long. CDR3 in DNA: TGTGCCAGCAGTTCCTACAGGGGGAACTATGGCTACACCTTC. Its translation is CASSSYRGNYGYTF.

The chain employs TRBV27 and TRBJ2-3; 8 nucleotides align to TRBD1. There are 14 residues in the CDR3. Per germline, CDR1 MNHEY and CDR2 SMNVEV (reference sequence). V lost 4 bases, J lost 8 bases, and 8 bases stayed unmatched. The CDR3 coding sequence is TGTGCCAGCAGTTCCGGGACAGGTTCGGCTACGCAGTATTTT. It specifies CASSSGTGSATQYF.

Regarding this clone: Since a much larger clone is just one base distant, this may be a read error. Other DNA sequences in the sample encode the same CDR3. This rearrangement joins TRBV19 to TRBJ1-1; D ambiguous. Trimming cost V 4 bases and J 1 base, with 7 bases left between them. The CDR3 has 13 residues. Germline-derived CDR1 and CDR2 are LNHDA and SQIVND (reference sequence). For the CDR3, the DNA is TGTGCCAGTAGTAAAGGCAGGAACACTGAAGCTTTCTTT. Translated: CASSKGRNTEAFF.

The CDR3 DNA sequence: TGTGCCAGCCTATGGACTAGCGGGGGGGGAGATACGCAGTATTTT. It is translated as CASLWTSGGGDTQYF. The rearrangement links TRBV2 to TRBJ2-3; 15 bases fit TRBD2. With 8 bases clipped from V and 5 bases from J, the junction kept 5 bases outside the gene matches. CDR3 length: 15 amino acids. Germline V gene data show CDR1 as SNHLY and CDR2 as FYNNEI.

The CDR3: CASSLEGANIQYF. In nucleotides, the CDR3 is TGTGCCAGCAGTTTGGAGGGGGCAAACATTCAGTACTTC. The chain joins TRBV28 to TRBJ2-4, with D tentatively TRBD1 (7 bases). Looked up from germline, CDR1 is MDHEN and CDR2 is SYDVKM. The CDR3 is made up of 13 amino acids. Deletions cut 3 bases from V and 6 bases from J, with 9 bases between.

J is TRBJ1-2 and V is TRBV28, with 8 bases identical to TRBD1. The junction had 13 bases not matched to a gene; V was cut back by 4 bases and J by 9 bases. This CDR3 contains 15 residues. CDR1 is MDHEN and CDR2 is SYDVKM in the germline V gene. The CDR3 sequence is CASSSLDRVVRSYTF. CDR3 bases: TGTGCCAGCAGTTCCTTGGACAGGGTAGTAAGGAGCTACACCTTC.

CDR3: CASGSPGGQEKAGITGELFF. CDR3 in DNA: TGTGCTAGTGGTTCGCCGGGGGGACAGGAGAAGGCTGGGATCACCGGGGAGCTGTTTTTT. The chain combines TRBV12-5 with TRBJ2-2; D may be TRBD1 (8 bases). The V end was cut by 4 bases, the J end by 4 bases, with 28 bases between. The length of the CDR3 is 20 residues. Germline CDR1 reads LGHNT; CDR2 reads FRNRAP.

The J gene is TRBJ2-7, the V gene TRBV19; D gene ambiguous. Germline CDR1 reads LNHDA; CDR2 reads SQIVND (reference sequence). The CDR3 is 14 amino acids. V lost 3 bases to trimming and J lost 1 base, with 10 bases between them. The chain's CDR3 is CASSIGTDSYEQYF. The CDR3 DNA follows: TGTGCCAGTAGTATTGGTACTGATTCCTACGAGCAGTACTTC.

The V and J genes are TRBV6-6 and TRBJ1-1; D is uncertain. V was cut by 2 bases and J by 3 bases, with 4 bases left in between. The CDR3 is made up of 12 amino acids. In germline, CDR1 is MNHNY, CDR2 SVGAGI (reference sequence). The CDR3 here is CASSYGDTEAFF. The CDR3 region has the DNA TGTGCCAGCAGTTACGGGGACACTGAAGCTTTCTTT.

V is TRBV19 and J is TRBJ1-2; D is ambiguous. Trimming shortened V by 5 bases and J by 4 bases, and 11 bases separated the two germline ends. CDR1 and CDR2 (germline): LNHDA, SQIVND (reference sequence). The CDR3 sequence is 13 residues long. The CDR3 region has the DNA TGTGCCAGTAGTCAAGACAAATTCTATGGCTACACCTTC. Its protein product is CASSQDKFYGYTF.

The V and J genes are TRBV5-1 and TRBJ1-4; D perhaps matches TRBD1 (6 bases). Trimming cost V 7 bases and J 8 bases, with 24 bases left between them. This CDR3 region has 16 residues. Looked up from germline, CDR1 is SGHRS and CDR2 is YFSETQ. The CDR3: CASSIGGGGSGEKLFF. CDR3 DNA: TGCGCCAGCTCCATTGGGGGAGGGGGGAGTGGAGAAAAACTGTTTTTT.

This chain links TRBV5-1 with TRBJ2-5; 9 nucleotides align to TRBD1. CDR3 size: 15 residues. V lost 7 bases and J lost 5; bases outside the gene matches: 12. Germline V CDR1 and CDR2: SGHRS, YFSETQ. CDR3 in amino acids: CASGQNTGGGETQYF. DNA of the CDR3: TGCGCCAGCGGACAGAATACAGGGGGCGGGGAGACCCAGTACTTC.

J is TRBJ1-1 and V is TRBV29-1; D remains ambiguous. The germline V and J ends were trimmed by 6 bases and 1 base, with 9 bases remaining between them. Germline V lookup: CDR1 SQVTM, CDR2 ANQGSEA. CDR3 length: 12 amino acids. The CDR3 loop is CSVATRNTEAFF. CDR3 coding DNA: TGCAGCGTGGCAACAAGGAACACTGAAGCTTTCTTT.

The chain is built from TRBV7-9 and TRBJ1-1; 10 bases align to TRBD1. Germline V lookup: CDR1 SEHNR, CDR2 FQNEAQ (reference sequence). The CDR3 spans 14 residues. V lost 6 bases, J lost 4 bases, and 5 bases stayed unmatched. This CDR3 reads CASRPRTGGTEAFF. The CDR3 nucleotides are TGTGCCAGCAGGCCCCGGACAGGGGGCACTGAAGCTTTCTTT.

The chain employs TRBV4-3 and TRBJ2-1; the D gene is possibly TRBD2 (7 bases). The V and J ends lost 4 bases and 4 bases respectively, with 11 bases between them. The CDR3 is 14 residues long. CDR1 LGHNA and CDR2 YSLEER come from the germline V gene. Here the CDR3 DNA reads TGCGCCAGCAGCCGGGAGGGGGGGTACAATGAGCAGTTCTTC. Translation: CASSREGGYNEQFF.

This clone occurred a few times. The J gene is TRBJ1-2, the V gene TRBV19, with 7 bases identical to TRBD1. V gave up 6 bases and J gave up 7 bases; unmatched junction bases: 14. The germline CDR1 and CDR2 sequences are LNHDA and SQIVND (reference sequence). There are 15 residues in the CDR3. Here the CDR3 DNA reads TGTGCCAGTAGCCGCTCAGACAGGGACGGTCGTGGCTACACCTTC. This gives the protein CASSRSDRDGRGYTF.

The chain combines TRBV11-2 with TRBJ2-5; TRBD1 agrees at 10 bases. Trimming cost V 5 bases and J 3 bases; bases outside gene matches: 9. Germline-derived CDR1 and CDR2 are SGHAT and FQNNGV. The CDR3 loop spans 16 amino acids. The CDR3 nucleotides are TGTGCCAGCAGCAGAAGGGGGACAGGGGAGGAAGAGACCCAGTACTTC. Its translation is CASSRRGTGEEETQYF. Variable domain in full (rest from reference TRBV11-2 and TRBJ2-5): EAGVAQSPRYKIIEKRQSVAFWCNPISGHATLYWYQQILGQGPKLLIQFQNNGVVDDSQLPKDRFSAERLKGVDSTLKIQPAKLEDSAVYLCASSRRGTGEEETQYFGPGTRLLVL.

CDR3 bases: TGTGCCAGCAGCTTATTGGGGACGCGCCATGAGCAGTTCTTC. Protein product: CASSLLGTRHEQFF. This chain connects TRBV7-8 to TRBJ2-1; tentatively, D is TRBD1 or TRBD2 (5 bases each). Trimming took 2 bases from V and 8 from J, leaving 13 bases between them. The CDR3 covers 14 residues. Germline CDR1 and CDR2: SGHVS and FQNEAQ. Variable domain in full (rest from reference TRBV7-8 and TRBJ2-1): GAGVSQSPRYKVAKRGQDVALRCDPISGHVSLFWYQQALGQGPEFLTYFQNEAQLDKSGLPSDRFFAERPEGSVSTLKIQRTQQEDSAVYLCASSLLGTRHEQFFGPGTRLTVL.

This clone was observed once. The chain has TRBV2 and TRBJ1-6, with D perhaps matching TRBD1 (6 bases). V was pared by 10 bases and J by 9 bases, with 19 bases between. Germline assignment: CDR1 SNHLY and CDR2 FYNNEI. This CDR3 contains 14 residues. For the CDR3, the DNA is TGTGCCACCCGTACGGGGACATCAGCTTCACCCCTCCACTTT. The encoded protein is CATRTGTSASPLHF.

This clone occurred once. V usage is TRBV7-8 and J usage is TRBJ2-7; 9 bases match TRBD1. Germline values: CDR1 SGHVS, CDR2 FQNEAQ. This CDR3 has 14 amino acids. After removal of 1 base from V and 2 bases from J, the junction contained 0 bases not matched to a gene. Written as DNA, the CDR3 is TGTGCCAGCAGCTTAGGGACAGGGGCCTACGAGCAGTACTTC. Translated: CASSLGTGAYEQYF.

The V gene is TRBV10-3, the J gene TRBJ2-7; the D gene is possibly TRBD1 (6 bases). The CDR3 contains 14 residues. Germline loops: CDR1 ENHRY, CDR2 SYGVKD. Trimming stripped 7 bases from V and 1 base from J, with 14 bases between. This CDR3 reads CAITSDRISYEQYF. The DNA for the CDR3 is TGTGCCATCACCTCTGACAGGATTTCCTACGAGCAGTACTTC.

V usage is TRBV7-2 and J usage is TRBJ2-3; TRBD1 might be the D (6 bases). This CDR3 spans 16 amino acids. The germline V and J ends were trimmed by 1 base and 3 bases, with 14 bases remaining between them. Germline CDR1 reads SGHTA; CDR2 reads FQGNSA. The CDR3 DNA follows: TGTGCCAGCAGCTTAGTACCTAACAGGGCAACAGATACGCAGTATTTT. It is translated as CASSLVPNRATDTQYF. Full variable domain (outside the CDR3, taken from reference TRBV7-2 and TRBJ2-3): GAGVSQSPSNKVTEKGKDVELRCDPISGHTALYWYRQSLGQGLEFLIYFQGNSAPDKSGLPSDRFSAERTGGSVSTLTIQRTQQEDSAVYLCASSLVPNRATDTQYFGPGTRLTVL.

The chain is built from TRBV5-6 and TRBJ1-1; D gene ambiguous. V gave up 1 base and J gave up 5 bases, with 15 bases separating them. The CDR3 is 15 residues long. The germline gives CDR1 SGHDT, CDR2 YYEEEE. The CDR3 sequence is CASSLRPISRTEAFF. The CDR3 bases are TGTGCCAGCAGCTTGAGACCTATATCTAGGACTGAAGCTTTCTTT.

This clone has only a few counts. This chain joins TRBV6-5 and TRBJ2-1; 12 bases line up with TRBD2. CDR1 MNHEY and CDR2 SVGAGI come from the germline V gene. Losses at the gene ends were 2 bases for V and 7 bases for J; bases not matched to a gene: 6. The CDR3 runs 16 residues. In nucleotides, the CDR3 is TGTGCCAGCAGTTACCCACTAGCGGGGGGAGTGAATGAGCAGTTCTTC. This gives the protein CASSYPLAGGVNEQFF.

This rearrangement joins TRBV27 to TRBJ2-3; D remains ambiguous. CDR3 length: 14 amino acids. Trimming left V 9 bases short and J 2 bases short, with 15 bases between. CDR1 and CDR2 (germline): MNHEY, SMNVEV (reference sequence). The CDR3 loop reads CASLDLRYTDTQYF. CDR3 in DNA: TGTGCCAGTCTCGACTTGCGTTACACAGATACGCAGTATTTT.

A few counts support this clone. This chain connects TRBV6-5 to TRBJ1-5, with D unclear. The CDR3 extends over 14 amino acids. V shed 2 bases and J shed 2 bases, with 7 bases lying between them. Germline V gene data show CDR1 as MNHEY and CDR2 as SVGAGI. CDR3 nucleotide sequence: TGTGCCAGCAGTTACATGGTCGGCAATCAGCCCCAGCATTTT. This encodes CASSYMVGNQPQHF.